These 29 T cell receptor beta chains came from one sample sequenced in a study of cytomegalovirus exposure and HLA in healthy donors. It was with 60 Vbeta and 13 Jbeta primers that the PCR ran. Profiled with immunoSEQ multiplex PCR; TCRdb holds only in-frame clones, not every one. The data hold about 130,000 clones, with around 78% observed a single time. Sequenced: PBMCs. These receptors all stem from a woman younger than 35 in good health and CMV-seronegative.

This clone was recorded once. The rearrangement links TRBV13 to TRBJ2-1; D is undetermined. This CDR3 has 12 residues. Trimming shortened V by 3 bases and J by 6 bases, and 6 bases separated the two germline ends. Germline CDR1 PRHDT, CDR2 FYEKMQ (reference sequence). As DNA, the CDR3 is TGTGCCAGCAGCTTTTACGGCAATGAGCAGTTCTTC. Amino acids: CASSFYGNEQFF.

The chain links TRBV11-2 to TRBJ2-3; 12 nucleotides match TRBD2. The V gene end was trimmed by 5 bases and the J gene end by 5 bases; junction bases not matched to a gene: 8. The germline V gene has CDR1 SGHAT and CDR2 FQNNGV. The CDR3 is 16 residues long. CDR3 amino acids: CASSRTSGRIEDTQYF. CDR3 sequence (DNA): TGTGCCAGCAGCCGAACTAGCGGGAGGATAGAAGATACGCAGTATTTT.

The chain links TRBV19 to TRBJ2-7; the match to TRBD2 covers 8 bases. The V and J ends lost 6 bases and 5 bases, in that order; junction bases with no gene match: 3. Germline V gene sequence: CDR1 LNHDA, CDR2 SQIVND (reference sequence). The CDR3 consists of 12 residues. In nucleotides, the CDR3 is TGTGCCAGTAGAAGTAGCGGGAACGAGCAGTACTTC. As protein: CASRSSGNEQYF.

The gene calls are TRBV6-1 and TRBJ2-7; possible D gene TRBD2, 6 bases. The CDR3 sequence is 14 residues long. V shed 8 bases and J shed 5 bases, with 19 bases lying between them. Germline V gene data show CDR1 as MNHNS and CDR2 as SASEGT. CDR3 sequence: CASAGGTYQNEQYF. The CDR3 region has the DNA TGTGCCAGCGCCGGCGGGACCTACCAGAACGAGCAGTACTTC.

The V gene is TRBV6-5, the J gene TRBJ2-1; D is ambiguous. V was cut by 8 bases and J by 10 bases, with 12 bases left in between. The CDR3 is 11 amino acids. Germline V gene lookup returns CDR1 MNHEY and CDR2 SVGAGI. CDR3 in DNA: TGTGCCAGCCGTCTTTACACCGAGCAGTTCTTC. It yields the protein CASRLYTEQFF.

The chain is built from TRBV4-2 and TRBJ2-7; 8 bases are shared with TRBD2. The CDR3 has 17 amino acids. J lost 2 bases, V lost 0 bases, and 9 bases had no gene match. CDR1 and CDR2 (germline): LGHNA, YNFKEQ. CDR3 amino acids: CASSQDFLAGPPYEQYF. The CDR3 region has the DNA TGTGCCAGCAGCCAAGACTTTCTAGCGGGTCCCCCCTACGAGCAGTACTTC.

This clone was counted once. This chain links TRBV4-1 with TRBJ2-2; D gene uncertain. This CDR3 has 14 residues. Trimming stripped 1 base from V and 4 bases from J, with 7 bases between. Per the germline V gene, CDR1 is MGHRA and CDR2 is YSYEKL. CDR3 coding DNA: TGCGCCAGCAGCCAAGCCTACCTCACCGGGGAGCTGTTTTTT. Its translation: CASSQAYLTGELFF.

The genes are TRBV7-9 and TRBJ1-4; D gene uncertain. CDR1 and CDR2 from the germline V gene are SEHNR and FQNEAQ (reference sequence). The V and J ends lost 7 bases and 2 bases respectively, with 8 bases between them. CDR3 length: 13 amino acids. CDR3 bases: TGTGCCAGCATGGCTGTTACTAATGAAAAACTGTTTTTT. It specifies CASMAVTNEKLFF.

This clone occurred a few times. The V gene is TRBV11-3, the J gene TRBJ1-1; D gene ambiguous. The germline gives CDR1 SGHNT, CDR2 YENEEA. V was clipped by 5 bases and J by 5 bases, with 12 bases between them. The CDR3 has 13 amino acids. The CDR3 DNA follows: TGTGCCAGCAGCCTTAGCGTTGAAACTGAAGCTTTCTTT. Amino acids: CASSLSVETEAFF.

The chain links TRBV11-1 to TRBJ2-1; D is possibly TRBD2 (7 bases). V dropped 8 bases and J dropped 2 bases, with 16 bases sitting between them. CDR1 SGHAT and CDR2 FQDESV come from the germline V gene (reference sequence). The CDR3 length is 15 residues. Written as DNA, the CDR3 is TGTGCCAGCTCGGCGGGGGCGGGGCCCTACAATGAGCAGTTCTTC. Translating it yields CASSAGAGPYNEQFF.

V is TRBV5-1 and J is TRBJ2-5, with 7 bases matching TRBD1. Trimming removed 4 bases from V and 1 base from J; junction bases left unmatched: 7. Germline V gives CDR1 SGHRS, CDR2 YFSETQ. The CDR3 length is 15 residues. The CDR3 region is CASSPRQGIQETQYF. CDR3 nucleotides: TGCGCCAGCAGCCCCCGACAGGGAATCCAAGAGACCCAGTACTTC.

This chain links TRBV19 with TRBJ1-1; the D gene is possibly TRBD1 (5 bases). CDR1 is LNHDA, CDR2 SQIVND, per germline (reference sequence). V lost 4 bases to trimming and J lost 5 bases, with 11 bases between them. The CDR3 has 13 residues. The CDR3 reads CASSTLGGTEAFF. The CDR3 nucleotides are TGTGCCAGTAGTACTCTCGGGGGGACTGAAGCTTTCTTT.

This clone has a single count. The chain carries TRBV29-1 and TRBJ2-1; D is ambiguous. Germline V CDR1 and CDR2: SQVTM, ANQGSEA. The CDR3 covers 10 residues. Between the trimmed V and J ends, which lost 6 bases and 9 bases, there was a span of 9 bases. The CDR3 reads CSVGEGEQFF. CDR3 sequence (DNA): TGCAGCGTCGGAGAAGGTGAGCAGTTCTTC.

CDR3: CASSIGRGPNEKLFF. In DNA form, the CDR3 reads TGTGCCAGTAGTATAGGAAGGGGTCCTAATGAAAAACTGTTTTTT. The chain links TRBV19 to TRBJ1-4; D might be TRBD1 (5 bases). CDR1 and CDR2 (germline): LNHDA, SQIVND (reference sequence). Trimming removed 1 base at V and 3 bases at J, with 9 bases between. There are 15 residues in the CDR3.

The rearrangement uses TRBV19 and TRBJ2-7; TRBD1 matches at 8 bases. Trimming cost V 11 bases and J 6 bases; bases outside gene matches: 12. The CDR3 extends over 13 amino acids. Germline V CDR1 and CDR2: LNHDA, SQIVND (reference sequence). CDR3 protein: CACSRDRSSEQYF. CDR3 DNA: TGTGCCTGCTCCCGGGACAGGTCATCCGAGCAGTACTTC.

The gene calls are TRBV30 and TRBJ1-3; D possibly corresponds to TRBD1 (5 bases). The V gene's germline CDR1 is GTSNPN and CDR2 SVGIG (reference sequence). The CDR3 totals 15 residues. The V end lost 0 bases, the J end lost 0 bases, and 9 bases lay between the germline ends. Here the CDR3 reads CAWSVGDLSGNTIYF. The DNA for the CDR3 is TGTGCCTGGAGTGTAGGGGATCTCTCTGGAAACACCATATATTTT. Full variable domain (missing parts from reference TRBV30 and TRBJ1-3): SQTIHQWPATLVQPVGSPLSLECTVEGTSNPNLYWYRQAAGRGLQLLFYSVGIGQISSEVPQNLSASRPQDRQFILSSKKLLLSDSGFYLCAWSVGDLSGNTIYFGEGSWLTVV.

The CDR3 here is CASSQDGGLGLYEQYF. Here the CDR3 DNA reads TGTGCCAGCAGCCAAGATGGGGGACTAGGTCTCTACGAGCAGTACTTC. The chain links TRBV14 to TRBJ2-7, with 8 bases lining up with TRBD2. V lost 0 bases and J lost 3; bases outside the gene matches: 7. This CDR3 contains 16 residues. Looked up from germline, CDR1 is SGHDN and CDR2 is FVKESK.

CDR3 sequence: CAWRADVGSYYGYTF. CDR3 bases: TGTGCCTGGAGAGCCGATGTGGGCAGTTACTATGGCTACACCTTC. The rearrangement uses TRBV30 and TRBJ1-2; D is unclear. Trimming removed 3 bases at V and 3 bases at J, with 17 bases between. There are 15 residues in the CDR3. Germline CDR1 and CDR2: GTSNPN and SVGIG (reference sequence).

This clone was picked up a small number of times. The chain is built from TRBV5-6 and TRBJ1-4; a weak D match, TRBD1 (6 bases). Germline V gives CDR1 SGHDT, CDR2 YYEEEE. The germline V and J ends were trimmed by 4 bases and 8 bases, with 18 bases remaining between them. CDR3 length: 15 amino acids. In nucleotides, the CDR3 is TGTGCCAGCAGCCGAGATTACGGGACATCGGAAAAACTGTTTTTT. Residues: CASSRDYGTSEKLFF.

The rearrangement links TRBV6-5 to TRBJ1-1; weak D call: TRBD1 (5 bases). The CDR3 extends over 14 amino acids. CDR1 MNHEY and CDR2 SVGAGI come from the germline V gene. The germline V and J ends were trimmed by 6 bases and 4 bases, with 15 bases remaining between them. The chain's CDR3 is CASSLGRGVTEAFF. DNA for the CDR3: TGTGCCAGCAGCCTGGGGCGGGGGGTCACTGAAGCTTTCTTT.

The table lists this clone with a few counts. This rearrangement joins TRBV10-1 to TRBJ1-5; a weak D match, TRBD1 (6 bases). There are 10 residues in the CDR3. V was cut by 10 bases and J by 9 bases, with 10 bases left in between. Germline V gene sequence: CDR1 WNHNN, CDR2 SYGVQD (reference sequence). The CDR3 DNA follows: TGCGCCAACCCACAGGGGCCCCAGCATTTT. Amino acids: CANPQGPQHF.

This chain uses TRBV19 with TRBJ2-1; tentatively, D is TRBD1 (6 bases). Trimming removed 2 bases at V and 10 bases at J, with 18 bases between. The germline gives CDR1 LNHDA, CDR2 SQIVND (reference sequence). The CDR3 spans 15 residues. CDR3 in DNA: TGTGCCAGTAGTATACCTACAGGGATACAAAGGGAGCAGTTCTTC. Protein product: CASSIPTGIQREQFF.

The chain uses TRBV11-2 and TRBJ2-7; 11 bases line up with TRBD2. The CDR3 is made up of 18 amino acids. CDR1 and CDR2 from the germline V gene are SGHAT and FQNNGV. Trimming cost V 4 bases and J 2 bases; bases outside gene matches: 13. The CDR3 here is CASSYHSTLAGGTYEQYF. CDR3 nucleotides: TGTGCCAGCAGCTATCACTCCACCCTAGCGGGAGGAACCTACGAGCAGTACTTC.

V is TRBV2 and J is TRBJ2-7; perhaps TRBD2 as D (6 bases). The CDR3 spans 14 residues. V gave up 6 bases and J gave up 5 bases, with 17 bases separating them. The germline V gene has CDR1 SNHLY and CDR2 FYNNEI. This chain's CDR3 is CASRGETSFHEQYF. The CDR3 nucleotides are TGTGCCAGCAGAGGTGAAACTAGCTTCCACGAGCAGTACTTC.

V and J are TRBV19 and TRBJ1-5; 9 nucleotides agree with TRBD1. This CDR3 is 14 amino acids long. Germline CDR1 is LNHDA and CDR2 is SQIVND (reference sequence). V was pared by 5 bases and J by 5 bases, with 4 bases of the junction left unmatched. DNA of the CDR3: TGTGCCAGTAGTCGCCGGGACAGGGATCAGCCCCAGCATTTT. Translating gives CASSRRDRDQPQHF.

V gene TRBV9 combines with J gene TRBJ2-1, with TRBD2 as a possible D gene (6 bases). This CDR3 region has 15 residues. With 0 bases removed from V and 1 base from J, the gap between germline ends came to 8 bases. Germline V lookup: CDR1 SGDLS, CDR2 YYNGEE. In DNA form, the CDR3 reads TGTGCCAGCAGCGTAGACGGGAGATCCTACAATGAGCAGTTCTTC. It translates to CASSVDGRSYNEQFF.

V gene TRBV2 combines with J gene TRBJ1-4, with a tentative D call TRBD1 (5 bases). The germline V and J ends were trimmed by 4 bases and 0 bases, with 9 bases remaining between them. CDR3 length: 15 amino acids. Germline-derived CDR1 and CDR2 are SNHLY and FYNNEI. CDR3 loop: CASSVEQATNEKLFF. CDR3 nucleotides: TGTGCCAGCAGTGTCGAACAGGCAACTAATGAAAAACTGTTTTTT.

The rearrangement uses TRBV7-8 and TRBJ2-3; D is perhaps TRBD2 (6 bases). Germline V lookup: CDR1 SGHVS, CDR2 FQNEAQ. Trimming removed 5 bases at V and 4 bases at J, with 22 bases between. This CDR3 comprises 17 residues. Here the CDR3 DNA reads TGTGCCAGCAGCGCCATCCCCCTAGCGCTAACTTCAGATACGCAGTATTTT. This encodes CASSAIPLALTSDTQYF.

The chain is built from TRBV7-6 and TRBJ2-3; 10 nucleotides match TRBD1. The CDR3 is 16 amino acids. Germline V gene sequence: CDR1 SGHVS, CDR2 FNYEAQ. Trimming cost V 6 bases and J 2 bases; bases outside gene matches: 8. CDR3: CASSSGTGADTDTQYF. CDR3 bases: TGTGCCAGCAGTTCCGGGACAGGGGCAGACACAGATACGCAGTATTTT.